One and the same sample provided the 9 T cell receptor beta chains below, sequenced in a study of blood T cell repertoires in COVID-19 (dated by TCRdb to between 2020 and 2021). The receptor library was made with the immunoSEQ multiplex PCR assay. The clones in this table, taken by TCRdb from immuneACCESS, are in-frame only. Not every clone is retained; where verified, under half of the shortfall comes from an unresolved V gene, and the cause of the rest is unknown. This sample holds over 150,000 clones; roughly four fifths were observed only once. Of the sample, about 11% falls within the top ten clones. Source material: PBMCs or T cells enriched from blood (not recorded which). All receptors derive from a man aged 35-49 years who had recovered from COVID-19.

The chain recombines TRBV11-2 with TRBJ2-5, with 9 bases fitting TRBD1. CDR3 length: 14 amino acids. After removal of 5 bases from V and 4 bases from J, the junction contained 5 bases not matched to a gene. The germline CDR1 and CDR2 sequences are SGHAT and FQNNGV. This CDR3 reads CASSTWTGVETQYF. The CDR3 DNA is TGTGCCAGCAGCACCTGGACAGGGGTAGAGACCCAGTACTTC.

This chain joins TRBV19 and TRBJ2-2; D may be TRBD2 (7 bases). The V gene's germline CDR1 is LNHDA and CDR2 SQIVND (reference sequence). This CDR3 has 18 amino acids. Trimming took 6 bases from V and 2 from J, leaving 22 bases between them. CDR3 sequence reads: CASRDSALGGGNTGELFF. The CDR3 region has the DNA TGTGCCAGTAGGGACAGTGCACTTGGCGGGGGTAACACCGGGGAGCTGTTTTTT.

The chain combines TRBV28 with TRBJ1-1, with 7 bases aligning to TRBD1. Germline V gene sequence: CDR1 MDHEN, CDR2 SYDVKM. The length of the CDR3 is 14 residues. Trimming at V came to 10 bases and at J to 1 base, leaving 9 bases not matched to a gene. The CDR3 loop reads CATTGVGANTEAFF. The DNA of the CDR3 is TGTGCCACCACAGGGGTTGGGGCGAACACTGAAGCTTTCTTT.

The genes are TRBV10-3 and TRBJ2-5; 11 bases line up with TRBD2. V lost 6 bases, J lost 3 bases, and 0 bases stayed unmatched. Germline V gene lookup returns CDR1 ENHRY and CDR2 SYGVKD. The CDR3 runs to 13 residues. Here the CDR3 DNA reads TGTGCCATCAGACTAGCGGGAGAAGAGACCCAGTACTTC. This codes for CAIRLAGEETQYF.

This clone was found a few times. The chain is built from TRBV7-9 and TRBJ2-2; weak D call: TRBD2 (6 bases). The germline V gene has CDR1 SEHNR and CDR2 FQNEAQ (reference sequence). This CDR3 has 14 residues. V was shortened by 2 bases and J by 3 bases, with 7 bases between the two germline ends. The CDR3 sequence is CASSLTGDTGELFF. In DNA form, the CDR3 reads TGTGCCAGCAGCTTAACGGGAGACACCGGGGAGCTGTTTTTT. Full variable domain (outside the CDR3, taken from reference TRBV7-9 and TRBJ2-2): DTGVSQNPRHKITKRGQNVTFRCDPISEHNRLYWYRQTLGQGPEFLTYFQNEAQLEKSRLLSDRFSAERPKGSFSTLEIQRTEQGDSAMYLCASSLTGDTGELFFGEGSRLTVL.

The chain joins TRBV11-2 to TRBJ2-7, with 7 bases that match TRBD2. The germline CDR1 and CDR2 sequences are SGHAT and FQNNGV. V lost 5 bases to trimming and J lost 10 bases; unmatched junction nucleotides: 5. The CDR3 totals 11 residues. In nucleotides, the CDR3 is TGTGCCAGCAGCCATGGGACTACACAGTACTTC. Amino acids: CASSHGTTQYF.

This chain links TRBV7-2 with TRBJ1-1; 9 bases line up with TRBD1. This CDR3 is built from 14 residues. Germline trimming cut 3 bases from V and 1 base from J; bases unmatched to any gene: 0. Germline CDR1 is SGHTA and CDR2 is FQGNSA. The CDR3 sequence: CASSLDRGNTEAFF. DNA of the CDR3: TGTGCCAGCAGCTTGGACAGGGGGAACACTGAAGCTTTCTTT.

The chain has TRBV6-2 or TRBV6-3 and TRBJ1-2; D call uncertain. The CDR3 runs to 12 residues. The germline V and J ends were trimmed by 5 bases and 4 bases, with 8 bases remaining between them. Germline V lookup: CDR1 MNHEY, CDR2 SVGEGT. DNA of the CDR3: TGTGCCAGCAGTCCAGTCCTCTATGGCTACACCTTC. This translates into CASSPVLYGYTF.

This rearrangement joins TRBV28 to TRBJ2-3; the D is unclear. The germline gives CDR1 MDHEN, CDR2 SYDVKM. The CDR3 extends over 14 amino acids. V was clipped by 2 bases and J by 7 bases, with 13 bases between them. Here the CDR3 DNA reads TGTGCCAGCAGTTTAAGGCAGGAACTTCATACGCAGTATTTT. Translated: CASSLRQELHTQYF. The entire variable domain, with the rest obtained from reference TRBV28 and TRBJ2-3, is as follows: DVKVTQSSRYLVKRTGEKVFLECVQDMDHENMFWYRQDPGLGLRLIYFSYDVKMKEKGDIPEGYSVSREKKERFSLILESASTNQTSMYLCASSLRQELHTQYFGPGTRLTVL.